This T cell receptor beta chain stems from a study of blood T cell repertoires in COVID-19. Study-level information: Acute-phase and convalescent COVID-19 samples originated in the United States, Italy and Spain.

In the original processing: By means of reference gene primer amplification, nucleated cell counts were estimated. Sequencing used immunoSEQ multiplex PCR; TCRdb keeps in-frame clones, though not all of them. V, J and clone size were drawn from that table, and D and trimming were deduced from the DNA. The sample holds about 370,000 clones, 80% to 90% seen once. V lost 3 bases to trimming and J lost 1 base, with 6 bases between them. The CDR3 extends over 13 amino acids. Adults between about 18 and 95 years of age took part from 24 US areas. Recovered status applied to Cohort 3 donors who had two consecutive negative PCRs. It also applied to those with clearance or with symptom resolution.

The TCR sequence derives from a man younger than 35 who had recovered from COVID-19. V gene TRBV12-3 or TRBV12-4 combines with J gene TRBJ2-5; D unresolved. Sample: PBMCs or T cells enriched from blood (not recorded which). For the CDR3, the DNA is TGTGCCAGCAGTTTCGGCGGCCAAGAGACCCAGTACTTC. Its protein is CASSFGGQETQYF.